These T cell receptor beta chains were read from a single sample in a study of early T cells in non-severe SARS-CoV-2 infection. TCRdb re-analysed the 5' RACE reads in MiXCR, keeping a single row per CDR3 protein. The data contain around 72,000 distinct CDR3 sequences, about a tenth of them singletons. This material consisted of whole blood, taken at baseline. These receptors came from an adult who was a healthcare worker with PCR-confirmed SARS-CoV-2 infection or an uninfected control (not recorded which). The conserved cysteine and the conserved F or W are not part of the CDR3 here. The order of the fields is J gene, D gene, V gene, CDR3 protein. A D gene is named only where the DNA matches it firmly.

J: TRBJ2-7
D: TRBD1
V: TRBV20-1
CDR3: SAAGTDYEQY

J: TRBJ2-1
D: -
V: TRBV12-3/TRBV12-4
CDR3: ASSYTSEQF

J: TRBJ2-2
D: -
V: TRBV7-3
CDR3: ASSLLSGSIGELF

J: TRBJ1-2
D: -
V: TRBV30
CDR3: AWSEGAGYT

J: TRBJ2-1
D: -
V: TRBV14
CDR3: ASSQEGEQF

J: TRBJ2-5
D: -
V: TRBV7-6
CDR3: ASSLSWGARETQY

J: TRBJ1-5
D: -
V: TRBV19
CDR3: ASSIVTNQPQH

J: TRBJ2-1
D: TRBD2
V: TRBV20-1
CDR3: KAGGPDEQF

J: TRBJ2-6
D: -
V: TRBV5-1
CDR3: ASIMMPSSGANVLT

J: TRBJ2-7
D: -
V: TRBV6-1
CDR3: ASKDSYEQY

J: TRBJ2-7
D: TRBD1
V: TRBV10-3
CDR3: ATGTGVLYEQY

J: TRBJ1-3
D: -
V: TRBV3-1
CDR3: ASSQVERNTIY

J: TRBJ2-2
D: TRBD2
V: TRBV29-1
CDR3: SARLAGSTGELF

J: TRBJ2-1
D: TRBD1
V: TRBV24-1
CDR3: ATSDYGTGVGNEQF

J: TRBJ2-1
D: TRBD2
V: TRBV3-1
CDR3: ASSRTSGGAYNEQF

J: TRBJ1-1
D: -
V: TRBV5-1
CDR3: ASSIDPATLGMNTEAF

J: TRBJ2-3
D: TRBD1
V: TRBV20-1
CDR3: SARDLRGHTDTQY

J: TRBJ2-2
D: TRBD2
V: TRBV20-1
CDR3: SARGTSPNTGELF

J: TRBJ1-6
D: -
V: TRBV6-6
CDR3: ASRIGRDSPLH

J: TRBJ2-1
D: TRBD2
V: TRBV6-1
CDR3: ASSLTSGGPPSNEQF

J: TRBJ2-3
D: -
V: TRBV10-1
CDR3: ASSEEGDTQY

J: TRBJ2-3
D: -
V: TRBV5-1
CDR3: ASSLVLAPGTDTQY

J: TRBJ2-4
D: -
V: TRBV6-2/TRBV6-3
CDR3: ASTGLAKNIQY

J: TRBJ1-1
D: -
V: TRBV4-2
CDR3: ASSQGGYTEAF

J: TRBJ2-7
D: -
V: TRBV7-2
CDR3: ASSLDSLTYEQY

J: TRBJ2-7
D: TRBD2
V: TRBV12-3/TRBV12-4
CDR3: ASSRPGRVEQY

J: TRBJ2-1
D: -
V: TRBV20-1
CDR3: SASPGKFRNEQF

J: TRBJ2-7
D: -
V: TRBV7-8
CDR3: ASRIGLIYEQY

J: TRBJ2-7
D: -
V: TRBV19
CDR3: ASSMRGGRYEQY

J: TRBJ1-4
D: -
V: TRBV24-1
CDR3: ATSDFRGRIGEKLF

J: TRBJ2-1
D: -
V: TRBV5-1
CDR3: ASSPRRGSYNEQF

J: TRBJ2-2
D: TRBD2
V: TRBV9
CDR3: ASRAGTSGNTGELF

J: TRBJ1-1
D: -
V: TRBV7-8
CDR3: ASRGPDMNTEAF

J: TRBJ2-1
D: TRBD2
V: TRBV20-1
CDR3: SARPGLAVNNEQF

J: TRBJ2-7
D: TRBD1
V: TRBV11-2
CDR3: ASSLLTGQTYEQY